One sample yielded the 27 T cell receptor beta chains listed below, sequenced in a study of T cells in women clearing cervical HPV infection. Here immunoSEQ multiplex PCR was the method, and the copy in TCRdb shows in-frame clones only, minus some. Recorded for this sample: around 30,000 clones. The sample consisted of blood buffy coat. All receptors come from a woman between 18 and 69 years old with a cervical HPV16 infection that either progressed to CIN3+ or cleared (not recorded which).

A remark on this clone: The sequence runs out 3 residues before the end of the CDR3; the remainder is reconstructed from the germline J gene. The gene calls are TRBV20-1 and TRBJ2-2; tentative D call: TRBD1 (5 bases). The V end was cut by 6 bases, the J end by 2 bases, with 13 bases between. CDR3 size: 14 residues. Germline values: CDR1 DFQATT, CDR2 SNEGSKA (reference sequence). CDR3 sequence reads: CSAPDTGNTGELFF. The DNA read from the CDR3 is TGCAGTGCCCCGGACACTGGAAACACCGGGGAG.

By frequency, this clone registers medium-sized. The sequenced part of the CDR3 DNA is TGTGCCAGTAGTATGGGTAGGGATCAGCCC. Translating it yields CASSMGRDQP. The CDR3 in full is CASSMGRDQPQHF. The chain is built from TRBV19 and TRBJ1-5; D gene unclear. The read is 3 residues too short to cover the CDR3 end, so that end is filled in from the germline J gene. This CDR3 spans 13 amino acids. Between the trimmed V and J ends, which lost 3 bases and 5 bases, there was a span of 8 bases. Germline CDR1 LNHDA, CDR2 SQIVND (reference sequence).

A word on this clone: The sequenced fragment ends 3 residues before the CDR3 boundary, so the rest is inferred from the germline J gene. The rearrangement joins TRBV7-6 to TRBJ2-7; the match to TRBD2 covers 8 bases. This CDR3 has 13 residues. With 2 bases clipped from V and 5 bases from J, the junction kept 2 bases outside the gene matches. Germline loops: CDR1 SGHVS, CDR2 FNYEAQ. The CDR3 bases that were read are TGTGCCAGCAGCTTAAAAGCGGGGGACGAG. This codes for CASSLKAGDE. The entire CDR3 is CASSLKAGDEQYF.

A word on this clone: The read ends 3 residues shy of where the CDR3 ends; the end is completed using the germline J gene. The rearrangement uses TRBV19 and TRBJ1-2; D not resolved. Germline CDR1 LNHDA, CDR2 SQIVND (reference sequence). The CDR3 consists of 21 residues. The DNA read from the CDR3 is TGTGCCAGTACCTCCCCAGGCCGTCCAATGGACTACTTTACAGACACAGATACC. Amino acid sequence: CASTSPGRPMDYFTDTDT. The full CDR3 reads CASTSPGRPMDYFTDTDTYTF.

Remarks on this clone: The read is 3 residues too short to cover the CDR3 end, so that end is filled in from the germline J gene. The genes are TRBV12-3 or TRBV12-4 and TRBJ2-3; D not resolved. There are 14 residues in the CDR3. V gave up 6 bases and J gave up 6 bases, with 16 bases separating them. The CDR3 bases that were read are TGTGCCAGCAGAAAGGGCAGGAGTCTTGATACG. Protein: CASRKGRSLDT. The whole CDR3 is CASRKGRSLDTQYF.

For this clone: The read ends 3 residues shy of where the CDR3 ends; the end is completed using the germline J gene. The chain uses TRBV11-2 and TRBJ2-2; TRBD1 aligns across 8 bases. The CDR3 loop spans 14 amino acids. Germline V gene sequence: CDR1 SGHAT, CDR2 FQNNGV. The CDR3 loop is CASSPGQGNSPLFF. CDR3 DNA (partial): TGTGCCAGCAGCCCAGGACAGGGTAATTCACCG.

With respect to this clone: The DNA ends 3 residues before the CDR3 does, and the rest of the CDR3 is filled in from the germline J gene. The identical CDR3 is also encoded by other nucleotide sequences in the sample. The V gene is TRBV20-1, the J gene TRBJ2-2, with TRBD1 identical over 7 bases. Germline trimming cut 3 bases from V and 0 bases from J; bases unmatched to any gene: 4. Germline V gives CDR1 DFQATT, CDR2 SNEGSKA (reference sequence). CDR3 length: 15 amino acids. The CDR3 bases that were read are TGCAGTGCTAGGATCGGGACAGCGAACACCGGGGAG. This encodes CSARIGTANTGE. The CDR3, in full, reads CSARIGTANTGELFF.

Worth noting for this clone: The CDR3 is cut off 3 residues early in the read; its end comes from the germline J gene. This chain uses TRBV2 with TRBJ2-7, with D possibly TRBD1 on 6 matching bases. CDR3 length: 14 residues. With 7 bases removed from V and 4 bases from J, the gap between germline ends came to 17 bases. The germline V gene encodes CDR1 SNHLY and CDR2 FYNNEI. The chain's CDR3 is CASKVDGGRYEQYF. CDR3 DNA, as far as it was read: TGTGCCAGCAAGGTCGATGGGGGCCGGTACGAG.

With respect to this clone: The read ends 3 residues before the CDR3 terminus; that terminus is restored from the germline J gene. The J gene is TRBJ1-2, the V gene TRBV18; no reliable D call. CDR3 length equals 13 residues. Germline V gene data show CDR1 as KGHSH and CDR2 as LQKENI. The CDR3 is CASSPPATDTYTF. The sequenced CDR3 bases are TGTGCCAGCTCACCACCGGCCACAGATACC.

On this clone: From the germline J gene comes the end of the CDR3, since the read stops 3 residues before it. The chain employs TRBV10-3 and TRBJ1-3; no definite D call. The CDR3 extends over 16 amino acids. The ends were cut back, 0 bases at V and 0 bases at J, with 9 bases in the middle. Per germline, CDR1 ENHRY and CDR2 SYGVKD. CDR3 in amino acids: CAISESPAGSGNTIYF. CDR3 DNA (partial): TGTGCCATCAGTGAGTCCCCTGCCGGCTCTGGAAACACC.

As for this clone: The read ends 3 residues before the CDR3 terminus; that terminus is restored from the germline J gene. This rearrangement joins TRBV19 to TRBJ2-3; 7 nucleotides agree with TRBD1. CDR1 is LNHDA, CDR2 SQIVND, per germline (reference sequence). The CDR3 spans 13 residues. The CDR3 region is CASFPDRAQPQYF. The sequenced part of the CDR3 DNA is TGTGCCAGTTTCCCCGACAGGGCTCAGCCG.

About this clone: The missing CDR3 end, 3 residues past where the read stops, is filled in from the germline J gene. The rearrangement joins TRBV5-5 to TRBJ2-1; D unclear. Germline loops: CDR1 SGHKS, CDR2 YYEKEE (reference sequence). The germline V and J ends were trimmed by 2 bases and 0 bases, with 3 bases remaining between them. The CDR3 totals 13 residues. The CDR3 sequence: CASSFLSYNEQFF. Partial CDR3 DNA: TGTGCCAGCAGCTTCCTCTCCTACAATGAG.

To note about this clone: The read terminates 3 residues before the CDR3 end, so the remaining end is supplied by the germline J gene. This chain links TRBV7-2 with TRBJ2-1, with D unclear. Per germline, CDR1 SGHTA and CDR2 FQGNSA. This CDR3 spans 15 amino acids. V dropped 4 bases and J dropped 5 bases, with 15 bases sitting between them. The CDR3 loop is CASSSYTTPDNEQFF. CDR3 DNA, as far as it was read: TGTGCCAGCAGCTCCTATACCACCCCGGACAATGAG.

Details on this clone: Read sequence stops 3 residues before the CDR3 end, and the germline J gene provides the missing end. The J gene is TRBJ1-2, the V gene TRBV5-8; 9 bases map to TRBD1. The CDR3 spans 13 residues. CDR1 is SGHTS, CDR2 YDEGEE, per germline. The sequenced part of the CDR3 DNA is TGTGCCAGCAGCTTCCGGGACAGGGACGGC. Protein product: CASSFRDRDG. The complete CDR3 protein is CASSFRDRDGYTF. Based on the CDR3 plus reference TRBV5-8 and TRBJ1-2, the full variable domain is EAGVTQSPTHLIKTRGQQATLRCSPISGHTSVYWYQQALGLGLQFLLWYDEGEERNRGNFPPRFSGRQFPNYSSELNVNALELEDSALYLCASSFRDRDGYTFGSGTRLTVV.

Regarding this clone: The read ends 3 residues early relative to the CDR3; the germline J gene fills the gap. V gene TRBV7-8 combines with J gene TRBJ1-2, with D possibly TRBD1 on 5 matching bases. The CDR3 loop spans 14 amino acids. Per the germline V gene, CDR1 is SGHVS and CDR2 is FQNEAQ. The CDR3 protein is CASSLLSGLHDYTF. CDR3 bases read: TGTGCCAGCAGCCTACTCTCGGGACTCCACGAC. Filled out from reference TRBV7-8 and TRBJ1-2, the complete variable domain reads GAGVSQSPRYKVAKRGQDVALRCDPISGHVSLFWYQQALGQGPEFLTYFQNEAQLDKSGLPSDRFFAERPEGSVSTLKIQRTQQEDSAVYLCASSLLSGLHDYTFGSGTRLTVV.

Worth noting for this clone: The read ends 3 residues early relative to the CDR3; the germline J gene fills the gap. The chain couples TRBV7-9 to TRBJ1-2; D may be TRBD1 (5 bases). The germline V gene encodes CDR1 SEHNR and CDR2 FQNEAQ (reference sequence). There are 12 residues in the CDR3. CDR3 DNA, as far as it was read: TGTGCCAGCAGCTTGGGGCCAGCCGAC. Translation gives CASSLGPAD. The full-length CDR3 reads as CASSLGPADYTF.

Notes on this clone: The CDR3 goes on 3 residues after the read ends, and that part is filled in from the germline J gene. V gene TRBV24-1 combines with J gene TRBJ1-2; D is uncertain. CDR3 length equals 13 residues. In germline, CDR1 is KGHDR, CDR2 SFDVKD. Trimming removed 5 bases at V and 5 bases at J, with 11 bases between. The part of the CDR3 DNA that was read is TGTGCCACCAGTGGCCTGGGCCATTATGGC. It translates to CATSGLGHYG. The entire CDR3 sequence reads CATSGLGHYGYTF.

Of note for this clone: The read comes to an end 3 residues before the CDR3 does, leaving the germline J gene to fill in the end. The rearrangement links TRBV19 to TRBJ1-5; 7 bases are shared with TRBD1. The CDR3 has 15 residues. Germline V gene data show CDR1 as LNHDA and CDR2 as SQIVND (reference sequence). Unmatched junction bases numbered 8, after V lost 7 bases and J lost 2 bases. The CDR3 sequence: CASKFGQGGNQPQHF. The CDR3 DNA, read in part, is TGTGCCAGTAAGTTCGGCCAGGGGGGCAATCAGCCC.

Details on this clone: Sequencing ends 3 residues short of the CDR3 end; the germline J gene provides the rest. This chain joins TRBV20-1 and TRBJ2-2, with TRBD1 matching 9 bases. V shed 6 bases and J 5 bases; nucleotides not matched to a gene: 16. CDR1 DFQATT and CDR2 SNEGSKA come from the germline V gene (reference sequence). This CDR3 is 17 amino acids long. Incomplete CDR3 DNA: TGCAGTGCCGATAGAGGATCAGGACAGGGGAGGACCGGGGAG. It codes for CSADRGSGQGRTGE. Given in full, the CDR3 is CSADRGSGQGRTGELFF.

CDR3 loop: CSASMASSTNNEQFF. CDR3 DNA, as far as it was read: TGCAGTGCTAGTATGGCCTCATCAACCAACAATGAG. This rearrangement joins TRBV20-1 to TRBJ2-1; D remains ambiguous. The CDR3 end falls 3 residues outside the read, so it is completed with the germline J gene. The V gene lost 3 bases and the J gene lost 5 bases, with 17 bases spanning the gap. The CDR3 extends over 15 amino acids. The V gene's germline CDR1 is DFQATT and CDR2 SNEGSKA (reference sequence).

Remarks on this clone: Read coverage stops 3 residues before the CDR3 terminus; the germline J gene supplies the remainder. This chain connects TRBV16 to TRBJ1-4; D is ambiguous. This CDR3 region has 15 residues. Germline V gene sequence: CDR1 KGHSY, CDR2 FQNENV. Between the trimmed V and J ends, which lost 1 base and 8 bases, there was a span of 14 bases. CDR3 region: CASSQFFGVEEKLFF. CDR3 DNA, as far as it was read: TGTGCCAGCAGCCAATTTTTCGGGGTGGAAGAAAAA.

Details on this clone: The CDR3 is cut off 3 residues early in the read; its end comes from the germline J gene. The gene calls are TRBV7-2 and TRBJ1-2; maybe TRBD1 (5 bases). The CDR3 sequence is 14 residues long. Germline loops: CDR1 SGHTA, CDR2 FQGNSA. Here the CDR3 reads CASSQRGSPYDYTF. CDR3 DNA (partial): TGTGCCAGCAGCCAACGGGGGTCCCCCTACGAC.

This clone counts as medium-sized by frequency. The observed sequence ends 3 residues before the CDR3 terminus, with the missing tail filled in from the germline J gene. This chain links TRBV29-1 with TRBJ2-3, with 10 bases lining up with TRBD1. Germline values: CDR1 SQVTM, CDR2 ANQGSEA. The CDR3 has 13 amino acids. V lost 4 bases and J lost 5; bases outside the gene matches: 3. The sequenced CDR3 bases are TGCAGCGTTGGACAGGGGGCAAGAGATACG. Its protein product is CSVGQGARDT. The whole CDR3 sequence reads CSVGQGARDTQYF.

Details on this clone: The sequence runs out 3 residues before the end of the CDR3; the remainder is reconstructed from the germline J gene. The chain combines TRBV7-9 with TRBJ1-2, with no clear D. Germline assignment: CDR1 SEHNR and CDR2 FQNEAQ (reference sequence). The CDR3 is 11 amino acids. The CDR3 is CASSRTGGYTF. CDR3 bases read: TGTGCCAGCAGTCGAACGGGGGGC.

Partial CDR3 DNA: TGCGCCAGCAGCCAACCCGGGACTAGCTTCCACGAG. Encoded protein: CASSQPGTSFHE. The CDR3 in its entirety is CASSQPGTSFHEQYF. The V call is TRBV4-1, the J call TRBJ2-7, with 9 bases matching TRBD2. The CDR3 end falls 3 residues outside the read, so it is completed with the germline J gene. The V gene's germline CDR1 is MGHRA and CDR2 YSYEKL. The J segment lost 5 bases and the V segment lost 2 bases, leaving 7 bases of the junction unmatched. CDR3 size: 15 residues.

A remark on this clone: The read terminates 3 residues before the CDR3 end, so the remaining end is supplied by the germline J gene. The J gene is TRBJ1-1, the V gene TRBV12-5, with D perhaps matching TRBD1 (5 bases). Germline V gene sequence: CDR1 LGHNT, CDR2 FRNRAP. The V end was cut by 0 bases, the J end by 4 bases, with 24 bases between. The CDR3 is 19 residues long. This chain's CDR3 is CASGLVGTFRRGAGTEAFF. CDR3 DNA (partial): TGTGCTAGTGGTTTGGTGGGGACTTTTCGGCGGGGCGCAGGCACTGAA.

As to this clone: The read comes to an end 3 residues before the CDR3 does, leaving the germline J gene to fill in the end. The J gene is TRBJ1-1, the V gene TRBV7-2; D remains unclear. The V end was cut by 2 bases, the J end by 1 base, with 8 bases between. Germline CDR1 is SGHTA and CDR2 is FQGNSA. This CDR3 has 14 amino acids. Here the CDR3 reads CASSLIRGNTEAFF. The sequenced part of the CDR3 DNA is TGTGCCAGCAGCTTAATCCGGGGGAACACTGAA.